Sequencing of this T cell receptor (beta chain) was carried out in a study of blood T cells in healthy people across ages. Background on the study: With template switching, about one barcoded beta molecule was captured per two T cells. Study-wide results and limits: Possibly confounding the expanded clonotype changes was the fact that donor CMV status was unknown.

Germline-derived CDR1 and CDR2 are MDHEN and SYDVKM. This CDR3 has 13 amino acids. Worth noting for this clonotype: What it binds is not known.

A second PCR of 7 to 11 cycles used a sample-barcoded 5' primer and a J-beta primer mix. A template-switch adaptor that had 12 random nucleotides put a tag on each cDNA molecule. Each sample yielded at least 2.5 million CDR3-containing paired-end reads. TCRdb fed the 5' RACE reads into MiXCR, producing one record per CDR3 protein. The sample holds about 640,000 distinct CDR3 sequences; roughly 50% are singletons and the top ten take roughly 34%. The specimen sequenced was blood. The sequence came from a man aged 55 to 70 in good health. The chain combines TRBV28 with TRBJ2-4; 7 positions agree with TRBD1. The DNA matches TRBJ2-7 better at its end, which makes the J call doubtful. CDR3 protein: CASSFPQGDEQYF. The CDR3 bases are TGTGCCAGCAGTTTCCCTCAGGGGGACGAGCAGTACTTC.